This T cell receptor beta chain was captured in a study of immune evolution from preneoplasia to lung adenocarcinoma (dated by TCRdb to the early 2020s). Study-wide context: HLA loss of heterozygosity was seen in roughly 7%, 15% and 33% of AIS, MIA and ADC lesions, and in no AAH lesions. The study used immune gene expression, TCR sequencing and multiplex immunofluorescence to profile the immune contexture of lung adenocarcinoma precursors and invasive adenocarcinoma. Resected precursor lesions (AAH, AIS, MIA) and invasive adenocarcinomas were compared against paired morphologically normal lung tissue. The sample size was set by how many specimens were available, not by a prior power calculation. The immune data were integrated with whole exome sequencing and methylation data obtained from the same cohort of nodules. In total, the cohort included roughly 53 patients with pulmonary nodules, all of whom underwent surgical resection. The TCR sequencing data were obtained from 45 to 60 patients. According to the study, some 100 samples went through TCR sequencing. POLYSOLVER was used to infer Class I HLA alleles from exome data, while LOHHLA was used to detect allele-specific HLA loss. What the authors observed across the whole study: Because all patients were from Japan and China, applicability to Western populations was uncertain. The findings reflected association rather than direct causation, and larger cohorts with long-term follow-up and longitudinal biopsies were considered necessary. Normal lung showed the highest clonality, whereas later-stage lesions appeared to have higher T cell density and diversity but lower clonality. Top T cell clone frequencies were highest in normal lung and appeared to decrease progressively from AAH through AIS, MIA and invasive adenocarcinoma. T cell clonality was highest in KRAS-mutant nodules compared with EGFR-mutant or double wild-type lesions.

TCR beta CDR3 regions were sequenced from DNA using the immunoSEQ hsTCRbeta Kit. On the authors' methods: The ImmunoSEQ Analyzer was used to analyse the TCR sequencing data. T cell clonality was calculated on productive rearrangements as 1 minus Pielou's evenness. The inverse Simpson index, applied to productive templates, was used to measure T cell diversity. T cell density was TCR beta template counts normalized to usable DNA, estimated by amplifying and sequencing housekeeping genes. Two-sided Kruskal-Wallis tests were used to compare TCR metrics across histologic stages. Imported from immuneACCESS, the table was reduced by TCRdb to in-frame sequences with V and J called. These copies leave out some clones; in studies compared against another copy, an unresolved V gene accounts for under half, and the cause of the remainder is not known. V, J and clone size derive from that table, while D and trimming were established from the DNA sequence. For this sample the table gives about 3,600 clones, of which about three quarters were detected only once. The top ten clones comprise more than 10% of the sample.

V sheds 0 bases and J sheds 10 bases, leaving 11 bases between their ends. Based on the germline V gene, the CDR1 and CDR2 sequences are SGHTS and YDEGEE. Taken from cysteine to phenylalanine, the CDR3 has 12 residues. Only the CDR3 portion is preserved as DNA: 36 bases, with reading frame beginning at the first base. Concerning this clone: Its antigen specificity is not known. No clone much larger than this one lies a single base away; base qualities are absent.

Patients underwent resection in Japan or China between the mid-2010s and the late 2010s. Histologic diagnosis of each case was confirmed independently by two lung cancer pathologists on H&E slides. Premalignant or tumor cells were enriched for nucleic acid extraction by macro-dissection performed after pathologic assessment. The AllPrep DNA/RNA FFPE Kit was used to isolate DNA from FFPE tissue. This TCR was sampled from a person aged 60-80 years with lung adenocarcinoma. Rearrangement joined TRBV5-8 to TRBJ2-7; a weak D assignment points to TRBD1 (6 bases agree). The sequencing input was FFPE lung adenocarcinoma in situ tissue. The sample's cell subset or site label, in plain terms: preinvasive adenocarcinoma in situ (AIS). The base sequence is TGTGCCAGCAGCTTGGCCGAAGGGGGACAGTACTTC. Its product reads: CASSLAEGGQYF.